Presented here are 23 T cell receptor beta chains from one specimen sequenced in a study of cytomegalovirus exposure and HLA in healthy donors. Vbeta (60) and Jbeta (13) primers were used in the PCR. TCRdb's copy holds only in-frame clones and misses some; the assay was immunoSEQ multiplex PCR. The sample carries approximately 170,000 clones, less than 75% recorded once. Sample: PBMCs. These receptors were taken from a girl aged 5 to 17 in good health and CMV-seronegative.

This clone was found a few times. The chain employs TRBV10-1 and TRBJ2-1, with 8 bases matching TRBD1. Germline trimming cut 4 bases from V and 3 bases from J; bases unmatched to any gene: 5. CDR1 is WNHNN, CDR2 SYGVQD, per germline (reference sequence). The CDR3 is 15 amino acids. The chain's CDR3 is CASSAGQVNYNEQFF. CDR3 nucleotide sequence: TGCGCCAGCAGTGCGGGACAGGTAAACTACAATGAGCAGTTCTTC.

This sequence joins TRBV27 and TRBJ2-1; 9 positions match TRBD2. Germline CDR1 is MNHEY and CDR2 is SMNVEV (reference sequence). V lost 3 bases, J lost 4 bases, and 7 bases stayed unmatched. This CDR3 comprises 16 residues. CDR3 amino acids: CASSFGSGGPYNEQFF. The CDR3 DNA follows: TGTGCCAGCAGTTTCGGGAGCGGGGGGCCATACAATGAGCAGTTCTTC.

This chain connects TRBV7-9 to TRBJ1-6; tentative D call: TRBD1 (6 bases). Trimming stripped 3 bases from V and 6 bases from J, with 12 bases between. Germline V gene lookup returns CDR1 SEHNR and CDR2 FQNEAQ (reference sequence). CDR3 size: 15 residues. The CDR3 DNA follows: TGTGCCAGCAGCTTCGGGGACAAAAGTAATTCACCCCTCCACTTT. It yields the protein CASSFGDKSNSPLHF.

V usage is TRBV6-1 and J usage is TRBJ2-7; D is perhaps TRBD2 (5 bases). This CDR3 has 14 residues. Trimming removed 9 bases at V and 4 bases at J, with 19 bases between. Germline assignment: CDR1 MNHNS and CDR2 SASEGT. As DNA, the CDR3 is TGTGCCAGTGAGAGGGTCCGTGGTCTTTACGAGCAGTACTTC. The encoded protein is CASERVRGLYEQYF.

V is TRBV19 and J is TRBJ2-7, with D possibly being TRBD1 (5 bases). CDR3 length equals 14 residues. Germline loops: CDR1 LNHDA, CDR2 SQIVND (reference sequence). V was trimmed by 4 bases and J by 2 bases, leaving 12 bases between them. The chain's CDR3 is CASSSTGMTYEQYF. CDR3 nucleotides: TGTGCCAGTAGTAGTACAGGTATGACCTACGAGCAGTACTTC. The whole variable domain, filled in from reference TRBV19 and TRBJ2-7, reads DGGITQSPKYLFRKEGQNVTLSCEQNLNHDAMYWYRQDPGQGLRLIYYSQIVNDFQKGDIAEGYSVSREKKESFPLTVTSAQKNPTAFYLCASSSTGMTYEQYFGPGTRLTVT.

Worth noting for this clone: At the DNA level, this CDR3 is encoded by other sequences in the same sample as well. The rearrangement joins TRBV7-9 to TRBJ2-7; 9 nucleotides match TRBD2. J was trimmed by 4 bases and V by 6 bases; bases with no gene match: 10. CDR1 and CDR2 from the germline V gene are SEHNR and FQNEAQ (reference sequence). The CDR3 is made up of 15 amino acids. CDR3 region: CASSYPPSGVYEQYF. The CDR3 nucleotides read TGTGCCAGCAGTTATCCCCCTAGCGGGGTTTACGAGCAGTACTTC.

The chain combines TRBV11-2 with TRBJ1-2, with a weak D call TRBD1 (6 bases). The V end lost 1 base, the J end lost 4 bases, and 13 bases lay between the germline ends. Germline assignment: CDR1 SGHAT and CDR2 FQNNGV. The CDR3 sequence is 15 residues long. In nucleotides, the CDR3 is TGTGCCAGCAGCTTAGTGGTGGGGACAAGCTATGGCTACACCTTC. It is translated as CASSLVVGTSYGYTF.

The chain employs TRBV30 and TRBJ1-4; TRBD1 might be the D (5 bases). Germline CDR1 reads GTSNPN; CDR2 reads SVGIG (reference sequence). V gave up 4 bases and J gave up 5 bases, with 14 bases separating them. This CDR3 is built from 14 residues. The DNA of the CDR3 is TGTGCCTGGAATTTGCGGGACCTAAATGAAAAACTGTTTTTT. As protein: CAWNLRDLNEKLFF.

The chain has TRBV2 and TRBJ2-3; 8 nucleotides match TRBD2. The CDR3 loop spans 14 amino acids. Trimming cost V 6 bases and J 2 bases; bases outside gene matches: 4. The germline V gene encodes CDR1 SNHLY and CDR2 FYNNEI. The CDR3 region is CASSSGGYTDTQYF. The CDR3 DNA reads TGTGCCAGCAGCAGCGGGGGATACACAGATACGCAGTATTTT.

The chain couples TRBV4-2 to TRBJ1-1; 8 bases line up with TRBD1. The CDR3 extends over 11 amino acids. Germline V CDR1 and CDR2: LGHNA, YNFKEQ. J was trimmed by 12 bases and V by 4 bases; bases with no gene match: 4. CDR3: CASSRDRGTFF. CDR3 coding DNA: TGTGCCAGCAGCCGAGACAGGGGAACTTTCTTT.

Regarding this clone: Other DNA sequences in the sample encode the same CDR3. CDR3 in amino acids: CASSLAGMNTEAFF. In DNA, the CDR3 is TGCGCCAGCAGCTTGGCGGGGATGAACACTGAAGCTTTCTTT. The chain has TRBV5-1 and TRBJ1-1; D call uncertain. CDR1 SGHRS and CDR2 YFSETQ come from the germline V gene. With 0 bases removed from V and 0 bases from J, the gap between germline ends came to 6 bases. The CDR3 loop spans 14 amino acids.

This clone has a handful of counts. The rearrangement uses TRBV6-1 and TRBJ1-5, with 9 bases fitting TRBD1. V lost 0 bases to trimming and J lost 9 bases; unmatched junction nucleotides: 6. CDR3 length equals 15 residues. Germline loops: CDR1 MNHNS, CDR2 SASEGT. The CDR3, as DNA: TGTGCCAGCAGTGAAGCGGAGGACAGGGGAAGGCCCCAGCATTTT. Amino acids: CASSEAEDRGRPQHF.

The J gene is TRBJ2-5, the V gene TRBV5-6, with D possibly matching TRBD2 (5 bases). Germline CDR1 SGHDT, CDR2 YYEEEE. CDR3 length equals 15 residues. V lost 1 base to trimming and J lost 11 bases, with 21 bases between them. The CDR3 region is CASSLQRLYFGEQYF. The CDR3 coding sequence is TGTGCCAGCAGCTTGCAGAGGCTCTATTTTGGGGAGCAGTACTTC.

This clone has more than one count but fewer than ten. This chain connects TRBV9 to TRBJ2-1; D might be TRBD1 (6 bases). V lost 1 base and J lost 8, with 10 bases in between. The CDR3 is 13 residues long. Germline CDR1 is SGDLS and CDR2 is YYNGEE. This chain's CDR3 is CASSVPQGHEQFF. In nucleotides, the CDR3 is TGTGCCAGCAGCGTACCCCAGGGGCATGAGCAGTTCTTC.

The chain is built from TRBV29-1 and TRBJ1-2; D perhaps matches TRBD1 (6 bases). Germline lookup yields CDR1 SQVTM and CDR2 ANQGSEA. The CDR3 totals 14 residues. Trimming left V 3 bases short and J 6 bases short, with 17 bases between. The CDR3 DNA reads TGCAGCGTTGAGCAGGGGAAATTAACTAATGGCTACACCTTC. Translating gives CSVEQGKLTNGYTF.

The gene calls are TRBV6-1 and TRBJ1-3; no firm D call. The V and J ends lost 7 bases and 11 bases respectively, with 12 bases between them. The CDR3 sequence is 11 residues long. The germline V gene has CDR1 MNHNS and CDR2 SASEGT. CDR3: CASIGSGAIYF. The DNA of the CDR3 is TGTGCCAGCATCGGGAGCGGGGCCATATATTTT.

The gene calls are TRBV10-2 and TRBJ1-6; 7 positions match TRBD1. Germline V gives CDR1 WSHSY, CDR2 SAAADI. CDR3 length equals 13 residues. V gave up 4 bases and J gave up 9 bases; unmatched junction bases: 3. The CDR3 sequence is CASSATGLSPLHF. In DNA form, the CDR3 reads TGCGCCAGCAGTGCGACAGGGCTTTCACCCCTCCACTTT.

The chain links TRBV9 to TRBJ1-2, with unresolved D. V lost 0 bases and J lost 5, with 8 bases in between. CDR1 and CDR2 (germline): SGDLS, YYNGEE. The CDR3 is 13 residues long. CDR3 sequence: CASSVENGYGYTF. In DNA form, the CDR3 reads TGTGCCAGCAGCGTAGAGAACGGGTATGGCTACACCTTC.

The chain uses TRBV2 and TRBJ2-4; TRBD2 aligns across 8 bases. The CDR3 runs 16 residues. Looked up from germline, CDR1 is SNHLY and CDR2 is FYNNEI. The V gene end was trimmed by 7 bases and the J gene end by 3 bases; junction bases not matched to a gene: 11. The CDR3 DNA follows: TGTGCCAGCATGAACGGGGGGGCTATGGGCAAAAACATTCAGTACTTC. Translation gives CASMNGGAMGKNIQYF.

V and J are TRBV13 and TRBJ2-3; 7 positions match TRBD2. The CDR3 is made up of 16 amino acids. The germline gives CDR1 PRHDT, CDR2 FYEKMQ (reference sequence). J lost 1 base, V lost 2 bases, and 6 bases had no gene match. CDR3 coding DNA: TGTGCCAGCAGCTTATCCGGGGGGTTCGGCACAGATACGCAGTATTTT. Amino acids: CASSLSGGFGTDTQYF.

J is TRBJ1-2 and V is TRBV7-8; D is possibly TRBD1 (5 bases). V gave up 4 bases and J gave up 3 bases, with 12 bases separating them. The CDR3 runs 14 residues. Per the germline V gene, CDR1 is SGHVS and CDR2 is FQNEAQ. CDR3 sequence reads: CASSSPGEDYGYTF. In nucleotides, the CDR3 is TGTGCCAGCAGCTCCCCGGGGGAAGACTATGGCTACACCTTC.

A single count supports this clone. DNA of the CDR3: TGTGCCAGCAGCCTAGGGACTAGCGGGGGATTCACAGATACGCAGTATTTT. Translation: CASSLGTSGGFTDTQYF. The V and J genes are TRBV7-3 and TRBJ2-3; 14 positions agree with TRBD2. Germline V gene sequence: CDR1 SGHTA, CDR2 FQGTGA. J gave up 2 bases and V 5 bases, and 6 bases lay outside the gene matches. This CDR3 comprises 17 residues.

V usage is TRBV6-5 and J usage is TRBJ1-3; D is possibly TRBD1 (6 bases). The germline V gene has CDR1 MNHEY and CDR2 SVGAGI. There are 16 residues in the CDR3. Trimming removed 0 bases at V and 3 bases at J, with 12 bases between. Here the CDR3 reads CASSYSLGADGNTIYF. The CDR3 DNA sequence: TGTGCCAGCAGTTACTCGTTGGGGGCAGATGGAAACACCATATATTTT.